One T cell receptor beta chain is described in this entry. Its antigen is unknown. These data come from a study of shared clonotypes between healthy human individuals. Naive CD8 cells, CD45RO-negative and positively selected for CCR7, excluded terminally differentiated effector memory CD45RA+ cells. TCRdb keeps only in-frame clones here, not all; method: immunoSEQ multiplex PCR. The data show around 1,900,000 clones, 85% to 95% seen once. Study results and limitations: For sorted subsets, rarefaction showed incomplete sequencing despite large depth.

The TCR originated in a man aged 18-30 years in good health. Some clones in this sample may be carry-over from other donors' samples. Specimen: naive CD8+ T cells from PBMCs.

For the CDR3, the DNA is TGTGCCAGCAGTGAAGGTAGCGGGGGCGGCCTAGAGACCCAGTACTTC. Translated, it gives CASSEGSGGGLETQYF. The V gene is TRBV6-1, the J gene TRBJ2-5, with 9 bases matching TRBD2. The CDR3 extends over 16 amino acids. Germline loops: CDR1 MNHNS, CDR2 SASEGT. J gave up 4 bases and V 1 base, and 7 bases lay outside the gene matches.